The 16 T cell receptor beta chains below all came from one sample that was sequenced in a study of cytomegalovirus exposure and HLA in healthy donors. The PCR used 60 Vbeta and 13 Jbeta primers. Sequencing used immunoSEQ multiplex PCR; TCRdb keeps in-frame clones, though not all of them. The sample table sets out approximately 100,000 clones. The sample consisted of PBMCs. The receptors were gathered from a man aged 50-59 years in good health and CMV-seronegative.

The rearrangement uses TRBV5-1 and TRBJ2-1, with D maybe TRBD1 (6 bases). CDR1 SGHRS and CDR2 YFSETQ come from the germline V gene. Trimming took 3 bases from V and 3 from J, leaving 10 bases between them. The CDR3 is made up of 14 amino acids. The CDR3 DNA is TGCGCCAGCAGCTCTTCAGGGGTCTACAATGAGCAGTTCTTC. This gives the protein CASSSSGVYNEQFF.

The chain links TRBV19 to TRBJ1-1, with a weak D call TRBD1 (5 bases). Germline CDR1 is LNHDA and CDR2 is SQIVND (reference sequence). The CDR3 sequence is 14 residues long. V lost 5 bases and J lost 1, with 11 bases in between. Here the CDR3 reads CASSSNRRNTEAFF. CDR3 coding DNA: TGTGCCAGTAGTTCAAACAGGAGGAACACTGAAGCTTTCTTT. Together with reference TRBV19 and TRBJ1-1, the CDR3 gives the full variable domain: DGGITQSPKYLFRKEGQNVTLSCEQNLNHDAMYWYRQDPGQGLRLIYYSQIVNDFQKGDIAEGYSVSREKKESFPLTVTSAQKNPTAFYLCASSSNRRNTEAFFGQGTRLTVV.

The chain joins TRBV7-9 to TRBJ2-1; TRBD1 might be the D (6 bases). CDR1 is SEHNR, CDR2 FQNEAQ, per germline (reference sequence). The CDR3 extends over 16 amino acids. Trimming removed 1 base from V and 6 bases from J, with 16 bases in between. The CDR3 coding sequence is TGTGCCAGCAGCTTAGGGGAGACCCGAGGGGGCAATGAGCAGTTCTTC. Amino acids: CASSLGETRGGNEQFF.

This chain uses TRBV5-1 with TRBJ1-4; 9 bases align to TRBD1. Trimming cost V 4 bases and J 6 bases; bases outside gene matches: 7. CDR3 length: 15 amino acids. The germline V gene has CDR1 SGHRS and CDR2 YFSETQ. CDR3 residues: CASSAGTGSDEKLFF. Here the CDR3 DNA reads TGCGCCAGCAGCGCCGGGACAGGGTCGGATGAAAAACTGTTTTTT.

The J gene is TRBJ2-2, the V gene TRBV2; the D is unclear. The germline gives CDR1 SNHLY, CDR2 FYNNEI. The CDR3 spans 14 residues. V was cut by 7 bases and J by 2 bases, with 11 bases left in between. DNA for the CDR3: TGTGCCAGCACCCGGAACAGTAACACCGGGGAGCTGTTTTTT. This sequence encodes CASTRNSNTGELFF.

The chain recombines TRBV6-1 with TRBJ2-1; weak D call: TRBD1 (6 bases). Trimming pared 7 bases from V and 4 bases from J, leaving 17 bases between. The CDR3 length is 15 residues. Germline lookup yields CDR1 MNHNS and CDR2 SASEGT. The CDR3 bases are TGTGCCAGCACCAGCCAGACAGGAGAGTACAATGAGCAGTTCTTC. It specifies CASTSQTGEYNEQFF.

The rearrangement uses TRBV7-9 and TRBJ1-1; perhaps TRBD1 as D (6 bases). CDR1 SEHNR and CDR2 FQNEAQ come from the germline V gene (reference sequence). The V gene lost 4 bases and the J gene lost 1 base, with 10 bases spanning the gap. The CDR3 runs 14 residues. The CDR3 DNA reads TGTGCCAGCAGCTATGGACAGTGGAACACTGAAGCTTTCTTT. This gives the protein CASSYGQWNTEAFF.

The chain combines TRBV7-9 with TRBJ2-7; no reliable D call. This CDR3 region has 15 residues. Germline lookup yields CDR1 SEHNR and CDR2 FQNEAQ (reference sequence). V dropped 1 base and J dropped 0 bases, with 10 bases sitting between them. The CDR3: CASSLGSAASYEQYF. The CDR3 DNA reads TGTGCCAGCAGCTTAGGGTCGGCGGCCTCCTACGAGCAGTACTTC.

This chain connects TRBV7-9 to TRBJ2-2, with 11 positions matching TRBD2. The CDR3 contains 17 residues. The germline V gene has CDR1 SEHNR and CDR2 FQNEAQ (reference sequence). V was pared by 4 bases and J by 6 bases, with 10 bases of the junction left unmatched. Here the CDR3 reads CASSYPVTSGKAGELFF. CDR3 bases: TGTGCCAGCAGCTACCCGGTGACTAGCGGGAAGGCCGGGGAGCTGTTTTTT.

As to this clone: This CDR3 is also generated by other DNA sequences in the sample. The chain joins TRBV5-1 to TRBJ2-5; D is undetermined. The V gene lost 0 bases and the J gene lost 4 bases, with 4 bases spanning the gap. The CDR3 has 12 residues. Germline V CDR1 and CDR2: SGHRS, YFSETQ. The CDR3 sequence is CASSLDGETQYF. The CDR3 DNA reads TGCGCCAGCAGCTTGGACGGAGAGACCCAGTACTTC.

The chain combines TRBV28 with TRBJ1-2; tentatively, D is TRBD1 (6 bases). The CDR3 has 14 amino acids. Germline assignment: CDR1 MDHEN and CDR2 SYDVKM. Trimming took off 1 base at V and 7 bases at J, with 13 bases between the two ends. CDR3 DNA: TGTGCCAGCAGTTTATATCGGGGGGCGCGTGGCTACACCTTC. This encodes CASSLYRGARGYTF.

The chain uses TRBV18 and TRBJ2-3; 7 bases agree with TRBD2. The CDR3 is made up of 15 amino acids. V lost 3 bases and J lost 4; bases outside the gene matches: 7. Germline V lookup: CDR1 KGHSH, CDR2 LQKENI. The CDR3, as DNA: TGTGCCAGCTCACCCGGGGAGGGCCTCGCAGATACGCAGTATTTT. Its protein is CASSPGEGLADTQYF. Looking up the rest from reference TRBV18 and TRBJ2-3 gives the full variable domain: NAGVMQNPRHLVRRRGQEARLRCSPMKGHSHVYWYRQLPEEGLKFMVYLQKENIIDESGMPKERFSAEFPKEGPSILRIQQVVRGDSAAYFCASSPGEGLADTQYFGPGTRLTVL.

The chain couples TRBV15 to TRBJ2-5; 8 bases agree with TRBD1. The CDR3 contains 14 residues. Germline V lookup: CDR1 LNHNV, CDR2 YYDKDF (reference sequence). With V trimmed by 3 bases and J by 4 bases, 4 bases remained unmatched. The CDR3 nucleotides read TGTGCCACCAGCAGGGGACAGGCTTTAGAGACCCAGTACTTC. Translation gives CATSRGQALETQYF.

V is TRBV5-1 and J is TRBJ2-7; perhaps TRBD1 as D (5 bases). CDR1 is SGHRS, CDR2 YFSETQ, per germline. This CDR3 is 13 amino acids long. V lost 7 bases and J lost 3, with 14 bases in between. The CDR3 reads CASRPGLNYEQYF. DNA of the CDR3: TGCGCCAGCCGGCCAGGGCTAAACTACGAGCAGTACTTC.

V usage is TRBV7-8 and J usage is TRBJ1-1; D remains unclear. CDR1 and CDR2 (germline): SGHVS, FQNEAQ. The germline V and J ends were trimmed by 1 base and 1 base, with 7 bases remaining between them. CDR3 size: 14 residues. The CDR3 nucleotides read TGTGCCAGCAGCTTAGTAACACAGAACACTGAAGCTTTCTTT. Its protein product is CASSLVTQNTEAFF.

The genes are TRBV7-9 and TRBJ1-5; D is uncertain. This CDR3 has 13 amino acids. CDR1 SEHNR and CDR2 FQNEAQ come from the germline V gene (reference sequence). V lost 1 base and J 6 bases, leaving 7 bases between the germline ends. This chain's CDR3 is CASSLDSSQPQHF. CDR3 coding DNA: TGTGCCAGCAGCTTAGACTCTTCTCAGCCCCAGCATTTT.